This T cell receptor (beta chain) was sequenced during a study of blood T cell repertoires in COVID-19. As for the study in general: From T cells, B-cell-depleted T cells, or PBMCs came the material, which was cDNA or gDNA.

Trimming shortened V by 0 bases and J by 3 bases, and 9 bases separated the two germline ends. The CDR3 is made up of 14 amino acids. Germline V lookup: CDR1 SGHNT, CDR2 YYREEE (reference sequence). Some clones are missing from TCRdb's copy, which holds only in-frame ones; the method was immunoSEQ multiplex PCR. The table has roughly 80,000 clones, over 70% seen once. The receptor was derived from a human donor in a cohort sampled during active COVID-19. The rearrangement joins TRBV5-4 to TRBJ1-2; D remains unclear. The sequencing sample was made of peripheral blood. The DNA of the CDR3 is TGTGCCAGCAGCTTGGCCTGGCAGGACTATGGCTACACCTTC. Its protein product is CASSLAWQDYGYTF.